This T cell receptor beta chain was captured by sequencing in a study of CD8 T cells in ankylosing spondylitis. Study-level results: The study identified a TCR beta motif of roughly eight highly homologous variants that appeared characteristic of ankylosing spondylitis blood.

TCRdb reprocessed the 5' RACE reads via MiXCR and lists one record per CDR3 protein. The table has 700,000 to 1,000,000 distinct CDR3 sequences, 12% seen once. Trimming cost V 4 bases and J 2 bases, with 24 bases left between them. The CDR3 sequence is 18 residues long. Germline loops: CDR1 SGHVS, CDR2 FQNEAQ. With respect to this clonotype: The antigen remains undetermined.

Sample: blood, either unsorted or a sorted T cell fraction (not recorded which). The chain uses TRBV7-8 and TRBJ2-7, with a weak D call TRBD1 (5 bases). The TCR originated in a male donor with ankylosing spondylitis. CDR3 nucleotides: TGTGCCAGCAGCTCCCGTTGGGGCTTCGACGCATCAACCTACGAGCAGTACTTC. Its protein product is CASSSRWGFDASTYEQYF.